This TCR beta chain was found in a study of cytomegalovirus exposure and HLA in healthy donors. As to this clone: What it binds is unknown.

Notes on the study in general: In a later analysis, about 17,000 TCR beta sequences were associated with HLA alleles at 0.05 false discovery rate. Earlier analysis looked at TCR beta V segments, and most were productive about 87% or about 30% of the time.

60 Vbeta and 13 Jbeta primers were used in PCR. TCRdb keeps only in-frame clones here, not all; method: immunoSEQ multiplex PCR. The sample includes roughly 250,000 clones, 84% of them seen just once. The V segment lost 5 bases and the J segment 3 bases; nucleotides outside the gene matches: 4. Germline CDR1 and CDR2: SEHNR and FQNEAQ (reference sequence). The CDR3 loop spans 16 amino acids. The sample comprised PBMCs. This TCR was sampled from a woman aged 40 to 50 in good health and CMV-seropositive. J is TRBJ2-3 and V is TRBV7-9; 14 bases are a match to TRBD2. CDR3 region: CASSLRLAGGTDTQYF. CDR3 bases: TGTGCCAGCAGCCTTCGACTAGCGGGAGGGACAGATACGCAGTATTTT.